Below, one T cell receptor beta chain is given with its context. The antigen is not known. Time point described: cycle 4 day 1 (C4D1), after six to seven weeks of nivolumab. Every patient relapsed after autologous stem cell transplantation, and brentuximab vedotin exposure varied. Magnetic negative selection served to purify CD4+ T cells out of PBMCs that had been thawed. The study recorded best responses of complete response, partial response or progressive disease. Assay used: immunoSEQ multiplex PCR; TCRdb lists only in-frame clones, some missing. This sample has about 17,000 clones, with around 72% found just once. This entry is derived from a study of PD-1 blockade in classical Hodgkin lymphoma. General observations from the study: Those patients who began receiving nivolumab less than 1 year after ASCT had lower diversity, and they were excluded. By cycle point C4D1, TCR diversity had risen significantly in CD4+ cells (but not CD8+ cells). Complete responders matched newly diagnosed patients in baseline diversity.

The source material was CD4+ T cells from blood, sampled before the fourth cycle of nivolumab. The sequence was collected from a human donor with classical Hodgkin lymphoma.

The CDR3, as DNA: TGTGCCAGCAGCCTGACAGGGAGGGTTGGGGATGAGCAGTTCTTC. Translation gives CASSLTGRVGDEQFF. The chain recombines TRBV9 with TRBJ2-1; D is tentatively TRBD1 or TRBD2 (7 bases each). CDR3 length equals 15 residues. The V and J ends lost 4 bases and 8 bases respectively, with 19 bases between them. The V gene's germline CDR1 is SGDLS and CDR2 YYNGEE.